The 10 T cell receptor beta chains given below trace back to one sample, sequenced in a study of cytomegalovirus exposure and HLA in healthy donors. The table came from immunoSEQ multiplex PCR; TCRdb's copy has only in-frame clones and leaves some out. The sample holds some 130,000 clones, approximately 94% seen once. The sample consisted of PBMCs. The source is a man between 18 and 35 years old in good health and CMV-seropositive.

The chain carries TRBV5-1 and TRBJ2-7; 10 nucleotides agree with TRBD2. This CDR3 has 15 residues. The V and J ends lost 0 bases and 10 bases, in that order; junction bases with no gene match: 10. From germline, CDR1 is SGHRS and CDR2 YFSETQ. The CDR3 DNA reads TGCGCCAGCAGCTTGGGAGGACTAGCGGCAGCCTCACAGTACTTC. Protein: CASSLGGLAAASQYF.

The V gene is TRBV27, the J gene TRBJ1-4, with D possibly matching TRBD1 (5 bases). The germline CDR1 and CDR2 sequences are MNHEY and SMNVEV (reference sequence). The CDR3 is 14 amino acids. V shed 5 bases and J shed 4 bases, with 11 bases lying between them. CDR3 sequence: CASSPRQLNEKLFF. For the CDR3, the DNA is TGTGCCAGCAGTCCACGACAGCTTAATGAAAAACTGTTTTTT.

The chain employs TRBV6-1 and TRBJ2-3; 8 nucleotides agree with TRBD1. Unmatched junction bases numbered 9, after V lost 7 bases and J lost 3 bases. The length of the CDR3 is 15 residues. Per germline, CDR1 MNHNS and CDR2 SASEGT. CDR3 nucleotide sequence: TGTGCCAGCATTCCCGGACAGGGCTTGACAGATACGCAGTATTTT. It translates to CASIPGQGLTDTQYF.

CDR3 DNA: TGCAGCGTCGCTCGACAGAACTATGGCTACACCTTC. As protein: CSVARQNYGYTF. The chain employs TRBV29-1 and TRBJ1-2, with TRBD1 as a possible D gene (5 bases). Per germline, CDR1 SQVTM and CDR2 ANQGSEA. The V end was cut by 6 bases, the J end by 2 bases, with 10 bases between. This CDR3 is 12 amino acids long. Full variable domain (remainder filled in from reference TRBV29-1 and TRBJ1-2): SAVISQKPSRDICQRGTSLTIQCQVDSQVTMMFWYRQQPGQSLTLIATANQGSEATYESGFVIDKFPISRPNLTFSTLTVSNMSPEDSSIYLCSVARQNYGYTFGSGTRLTVV.

The V and J genes are TRBV7-6 and TRBJ2-1; D call uncertain. The length of the CDR3 is 12 residues. V was clipped by 5 bases and J by 3 bases, with 5 bases between them. From germline, CDR1 is SGHVS and CDR2 FNYEAQ. In nucleotides, the CDR3 is TGTGCCAGCAGCCGCAGCTACAATGAGCAGTTCTTC. Protein sequence: CASSRSYNEQFF. Looking up the rest from reference TRBV7-6 and TRBJ2-1 gives the full variable domain: GAGVSQSPRYKVTKRGQDVALRCDPISGHVSLYWYRQALGQGPEFLTYFNYEAQQDKSGLPNDRFSAERPEGSISTLTIQRTEQRDSAMYRCASSRSYNEQFFGPGTRLTVL.

The chain couples TRBV12-5 to TRBJ2-1; TRBD2 agrees at 7 bases. This CDR3 region has 16 residues. CDR1 LGHNT and CDR2 FRNRAP come from the germline V gene. V dropped 1 base and J dropped 9; count of bases not matched to a gene: 12. CDR3 region: CASGLARLAGVGEQFF. The CDR3 coding sequence is TGTGCTAGTGGTTTGGCTCGACTAGCAGGTGTCGGTGAGCAGTTCTTC.

The chain recombines TRBV9 with TRBJ1-1; 9 bases fit TRBD1. The germline V gene has CDR1 SGDLS and CDR2 YYNGEE. The CDR3 covers 14 residues. The V gene end was trimmed by 2 bases and the J gene end by 6 bases; junction bases not matched to a gene: 5. CDR3 DNA: TGTGCCAGCAGCGTTACAGGGGGCTCCGCTGAAGCTTTCTTT. Residues: CASSVTGGSAEAFF. The entire variable domain, with the rest obtained from reference TRBV9 and TRBJ1-1, is as follows: DSGVTQTPKHLITATGQRVTLRCSPRSGDLSVYWYQQSLDQGLQFLIQYYNGEERAKGNILERFSAQQFPDLHSELNLSSLELGDSALYFCASSVTGGSAEAFFGQGTRLTVV.

The genes are TRBV1 and TRBJ2-7; the DNA was not compared with TRBD2, the D call given in the table. TRBV1 is recorded as a pseudogene. CDR3 size: 17 residues. In DNA, the CDR3 is TGCACCAGCAGCCATCCTCACGGGACTAGCGGGGTCCACGAGCAGTACTTC. As protein: CTSSHPHGTSGVHEQYF.

This chain connects TRBV28 to TRBJ1-6, with D unclear. The CDR3 sequence is 13 residues long. The V end lost 5 bases, the J end lost 9 bases, and 11 bases lay between the germline ends. Germline V gene sequence: CDR1 MDHEN, CDR2 SYDVKM. The CDR3 nucleotides are TGTGCCAGCAGTATCGGGGTAGGTTCACCCCTCCACTTT. It specifies CASSIGVGSPLHF.

J is TRBJ2-1 and V is TRBV7-9; 13 bases align to TRBD2. The V and J ends lost 5 bases and 5 bases, in that order; junction bases with no gene match: 6. The CDR3 spans 16 residues. Germline V CDR1 and CDR2: SEHNR, FQNEAQ (reference sequence). For the CDR3, the DNA is TGTGCCAGCAGCCTGATAGGACTAGCGGGGGACAATGAGCAGTTCTTC. This sequence encodes CASSLIGLAGDNEQFF.